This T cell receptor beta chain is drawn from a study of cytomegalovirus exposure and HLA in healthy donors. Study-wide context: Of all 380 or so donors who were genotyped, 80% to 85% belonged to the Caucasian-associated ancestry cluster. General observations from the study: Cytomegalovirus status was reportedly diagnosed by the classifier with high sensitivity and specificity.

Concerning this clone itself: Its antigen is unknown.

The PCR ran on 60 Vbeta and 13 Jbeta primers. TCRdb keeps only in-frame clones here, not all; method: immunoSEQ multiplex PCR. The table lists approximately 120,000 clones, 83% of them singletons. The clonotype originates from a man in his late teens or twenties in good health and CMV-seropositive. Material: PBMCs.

The CDR3 nucleotides read TGTGCCATCAGTGAGTCGACGACCTCGGGTGAGCAGTACTTC. Its translation is CAISESTTSGEQYF. The chain employs TRBV10-3 and TRBJ2-5, with D unclear. Per germline, CDR1 ENHRY and CDR2 SYGVKD. The CDR3 is 14 amino acids. Trimming stripped 0 bases from V and 11 bases from J, with 16 bases between.